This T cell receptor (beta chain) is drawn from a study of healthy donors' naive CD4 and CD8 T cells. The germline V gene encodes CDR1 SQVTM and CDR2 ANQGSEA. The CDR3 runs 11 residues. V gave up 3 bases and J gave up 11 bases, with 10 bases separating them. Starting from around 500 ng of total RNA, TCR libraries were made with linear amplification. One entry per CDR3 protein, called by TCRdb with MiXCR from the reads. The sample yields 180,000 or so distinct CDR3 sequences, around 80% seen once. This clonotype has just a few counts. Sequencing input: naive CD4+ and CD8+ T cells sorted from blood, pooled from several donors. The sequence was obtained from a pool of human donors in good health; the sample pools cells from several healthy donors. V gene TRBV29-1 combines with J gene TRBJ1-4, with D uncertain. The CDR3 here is CSVEWARKLFF. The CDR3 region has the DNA TGCAGCGTTGAGTGGGCGAGGAAACTGTTTTTT.